This T cell receptor (beta chain) was sequenced in a study of metastatic and nonmetastatic thyroid tumors. Each patient came to thyroid surgery without any prior treatment (of any kind). TCRdb re-processed the PCR reads through MiXCR. The sample has approximately 25,000 clones; roughly a quarter are singletons. This CDR3 has 16 amino acids. V was clipped by 0 bases and J by 0 bases; unmatched bases: 3. Germline CDR1 reads ENHRY; CDR2 reads SYGVKD. This clone was seen ten or more times. The chain couples TRBV10-3 to TRBJ1-1; 8 nucleotides match TRBD1. Sequences were obtained from blood. The TCR comes from a male donor with papillary thyroid cancer or a benign thyroid nodule (not recorded which). Some clones in this sample may be carry-over from other donors' samples. In nucleotides, the CDR3 is TGTGCCATCAGTGAGTCGGGGACAGGACTGAACACTGAAGCTTTCTTT. Protein product: CAISESGTGLNTEAFF.